Listed below are T cell receptor beta chains from one sample, sequenced in a study of shared clonotypes between healthy human individuals. Method: immunoSEQ multiplex PCR; TCRdb's copy keeps in-frame clones and lacks some. The sample holds about 560,000 clones, around 78% seen once. The sequencing sample was made of PBMCs. All receptors come from a woman in her thirties or forties in good health. Some clones in this sample may be carry-over from other donors' samples. The CDR3 runs from the conserved cysteine through the conserved F or W. The order of the fields is V gene, D gene, J gene, clone size, CDR3 protein, CDR3 DNA. D genes are given only for firm matches. Size values are once, few and many counts, or a class for expanded clones, and some rows have none.

v_gene: TRBV4-3; d_gene: TRBD2; j_gene: TRBJ2-7; abundance: NA; CDR3aa: CASSQDQAGEGEQYF; CDR3nt: TGCGCCAGCAGCCAAGATCAGGCGGGAGAAGGCGAGCAGTACTTC
v_gene: TRBV29-1; d_gene: NA; j_gene: TRBJ1-4; abundance: NA; CDR3aa: CSVDPGSNEKLFF; CDR3nt: TGCAGCGTTGACCCGGGGTCTAATGAAAAACTGTTTTTT
v_gene: TRBV19; d_gene: NA; j_gene: TRBJ2-5; abundance: NA; CDR3aa: CASSVSSGRAKTQYF; CDR3nt: TGTGCCAGTAGTGTGAGTAGTGGCAGGGCGAAGACCCAGTACTTC
v_gene: TRBV7-3; d_gene: TRBD2; j_gene: TRBJ2-5; abundance: few; CDR3aa: CASSLGGRQETQYF; CDR3nt: TGTGCCAGCAGCTTAGGCGGGAGGCAAGAGACCCAGTACTTC
v_gene: TRBV27; d_gene: NA; j_gene: TRBJ2-3; abundance: NA; CDR3aa: CASSLSNFGDTQYF; CDR3nt: TGTGCCAGCAGTTTATCAAACTTCGGAGATACGCAGTATTTT
v_gene: TRBV2; d_gene: NA; j_gene: TRBJ2-1; abundance: NA; CDR3aa: CASSDQGPISTVFF; CDR3nt: TGTGCCAGCAGTGATCAGGGTCCTATTTCTACCGTCTTCTTC
v_gene: TRBV6-5; d_gene: NA; j_gene: TRBJ1-1; abundance: NA; CDR3aa: CASSYLGSGIAEAFF; CDR3nt: TGTGCCAGCAGTTACTTGGGGTCAGGGATCGCTGAAGCTTTCTTT
v_gene: TRBV18; d_gene: NA; j_gene: TRBJ2-7; abundance: medium-sized; CDR3aa: CASSPSWDTYEQYF; CDR3nt: TGTGCCAGCTCACCATCCTGGGACACCTACGAGCAGTACTTC
v_gene: TRBV5-3; d_gene: NA; j_gene: TRBJ2-2; abundance: NA; CDR3aa: CARSLAGDGNGELFF; CDR3nt: TGTGCCAGAAGCTTGGCGGGCGACGGAAACGGGGAGCTGTTTTTT
v_gene: TRBV6-6; d_gene: TRBD1; j_gene: TRBJ2-4; abundance: NA; CDR3aa: CASRPGQNDIAEYF; CDR3nt: TGTGCCAGCAGGCCGGGACAGAATGATATTGCGGAGTACTTC
v_gene: TRBV9; d_gene: NA; j_gene: TRBJ1-1; abundance: once; CDR3aa: CASSVDSRDTEAFF; CDR3nt: TGTGCCAGCAGCGTAGACAGTAGGGACACTGAAGCTTTCTTT
v_gene: TRBV2; d_gene: TRBD1; j_gene: TRBJ2-7; abundance: NA; CDR3aa: CASSGTGGRYEQYF; CDR3nt: TGTGCCAGCAGCGGGACAGGGGGCCGCTACGAGCAGTACTTC
v_gene: TRBV10-3; d_gene: TRBD1; j_gene: TRBJ2-2; abundance: NA; CDR3aa: CAISDLYRGRTGELFF; CDR3nt: TGTGCCATCAGTGACTTATACAGGGGGCGGACCGGGGAGCTGTTTTTT
v_gene: TRBV15; d_gene: NA; j_gene: TRBJ2-2; abundance: NA; CDR3aa: CATSGDMREVGGELFF; CDR3nt: TGTGCCACCAGCGGAGATATGAGGGAGGTTGGCGGGGAGCTGTTTTTT